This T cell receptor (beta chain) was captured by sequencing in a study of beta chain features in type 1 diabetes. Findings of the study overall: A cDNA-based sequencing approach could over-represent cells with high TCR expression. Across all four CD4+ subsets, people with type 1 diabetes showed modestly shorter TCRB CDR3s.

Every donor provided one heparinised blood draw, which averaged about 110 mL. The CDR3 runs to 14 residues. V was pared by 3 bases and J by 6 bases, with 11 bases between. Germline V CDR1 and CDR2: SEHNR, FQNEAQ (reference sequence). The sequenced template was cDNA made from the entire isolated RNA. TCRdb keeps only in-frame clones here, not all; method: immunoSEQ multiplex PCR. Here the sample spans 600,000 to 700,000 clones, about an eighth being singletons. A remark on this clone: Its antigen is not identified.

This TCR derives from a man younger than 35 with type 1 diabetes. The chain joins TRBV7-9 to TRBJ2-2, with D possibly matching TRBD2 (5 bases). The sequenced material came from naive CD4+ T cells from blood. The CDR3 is CASSFGLLAGELFF. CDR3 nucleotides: TGTGCCAGCAGCTTTGGACTCCTCGCCGGGGAGCTGTTTTTT.